These 20 T cell receptor beta chains were sequenced from one sample in a study. Via MiXCR, TCRdb re-called the reads, giving one row per CDR3 protein. The repertoire holds roughly 4,000 distinct CDR3 sequences, roughly a tenth seen once, with around an eighth in the top ten. The source material was CD4+ T cells from synovial fluid. The receptor set was obtained from a human donor with rheumatoid arthritis.

This clonotype was detected many times. The CDR3: CASSQGPQLDYEQYF. The DNA for the CDR3 is TGTGCCAGCAGCCAGGGGCCCCAACTCGACTACGAGCAGTACTTC. This chain links TRBV27 with TRBJ2-7; D is possibly TRBD1 (6 bases). This CDR3 is 15 amino acids long. V shed 6 bases and J shed 3 bases, with 18 bases lying between them. Germline loops: CDR1 MNHEY, CDR2 SMNVEV (reference sequence).

By share, this clonotype counts as medium-sized (0.01 to 0.1%). The chain is built from TRBV20-1 and TRBJ1-2; TRBD1 agrees at 7 bases. V lost 3 bases, J lost 0 bases, and 10 bases stayed unmatched. CDR1 and CDR2 from the germline V gene are DFQATT and SNEGSKA (reference sequence). This CDR3 spans 16 amino acids. DNA of the CDR3: TGCAGTGCTAGGAACCCGGACAGGACGTCTAACTATGGCTACACCTTC. Residues: CSARNPDRTSNYGYTF.

This clonotype is large. V gene TRBV7-2 combines with J gene TRBJ2-3; 15 bases fit TRBD2. The CDR3 totals 17 residues. The junction had 2 bases not matched to a gene; V was cut back by 1 base and J by 3 bases. CDR1 and CDR2 (germline): SGHTA, FQGNSA. The CDR3 loop reads CASSLEGTSGRTDTQYF. The CDR3 coding sequence is TGTGCCAGCAGCTTAGAAGGGACTAGCGGGAGGACAGATACGCAGTATTTT.

This clonotype is medium-sized in the sample. The V call is TRBV5-1, the J call TRBJ2-1, with D possibly being TRBD1 (6 bases). CDR1 is SGHRS, CDR2 YFSETQ, per germline. This CDR3 is built from 14 residues. Trimming took off 4 bases at V and 10 bases at J, with 18 bases between the two ends. Written as DNA, the CDR3 is TGCGCCAGCAGCCCCGGGACACTCGACGGGGAGCAGTTCTTC. This sequence encodes CASSPGTLDGEQFF.

This clonotype is classed as medium-sized (0.01 to 0.1%). The chain recombines TRBV15 with TRBJ2-2; tentative D call: TRBD2 (6 bases). CDR3 length: 15 residues. The V gene's germline CDR1 is LNHNV and CDR2 YYDKDF (reference sequence). V gave up 4 bases and J gave up 5 bases, with 14 bases separating them. CDR3 amino acids: CATSIRSAGTGELFF. CDR3 nucleotides: TGTGCCACCAGCATTCGGAGTGCGGGAACCGGGGAGCTGTTTTTT. The full variable domain, with the rest looked up from reference TRBV15 and TRBJ2-2, is DAMVIQNPRYQVTQFGKPVTLSCSQTLNHNVMYWYQQKSSQAPKLLFHYYDKDFNNEADTPDNFQSRRPNTSFCFLDIRSPGLGDTAMYLCATSIRSAGTGELFFGEGSRLTVL.

There are many counts of this clonotype. The chain uses TRBV20-1 and TRBJ2-3, with 9 bases matching TRBD2. From germline, CDR1 is DFQATT and CDR2 SNEGSKA (reference sequence). The V segment lost 4 bases and the J segment 4 bases; nucleotides outside the gene matches: 12. The CDR3 is made up of 16 amino acids. Here the CDR3 reads CSATLGLAGGPDTQYF. The CDR3 DNA sequence: TGCAGTGCTACCTTGGGATTGGCGGGAGGGCCAGATACGCAGTATTTT.

This clonotype showed up many times. The conserved closing phenylalanine or tryptophan is absent in this CDR3, likely reflecting a read error. V usage is TRBV20-1 and J usage is TRBJ2-7, with 7 bases that match TRBD1. The CDR3 has 15 residues. CDR1 and CDR2 from the germline V gene are DFQATT and SNEGSKA (reference sequence). The ends lost 0 bases at V and 4 bases at J; junction bases unmatched: 9. The CDR3 coding sequence is TGCAGTGCTAGAGACGGGACAGCCCAAGGTTACGAGCAGTACTCC. The encoded protein is CSARDGTAQGYEQYS.

This clonotype is large by share. The J gene is TRBJ1-4, the V gene TRBV27; D is unresolved. The CDR3 is 16 residues long. Trimming took 2 bases from V and 4 from J, leaving 14 bases between them. Germline loops: CDR1 MNHEY, CDR2 SMNVEV (reference sequence). The CDR3 sequence is CASSLGSGPFNEKLFF. The CDR3 DNA reads TGTGCCAGCAGTTTAGGTTCAGGCCCGTTTAATGAAAAACTGTTTTTT.

By frequency in the sample, this clonotype is medium-sized. The gene calls are TRBV12-3 or TRBV12-4 and TRBJ2-2; weak D call: TRBD2 (5 bases). The CDR3 is made up of 15 amino acids. V lost 3 bases to trimming and J lost 6 bases, with 14 bases between them. The CDR3 protein is CASSLSGVRAGELFF. The CDR3 DNA reads as TGTGCCAGCAGTTTGAGCGGAGTTAGGGCCGGGGAGCTGTTTTTT.

This clonotype was recorded many times. The chain links TRBV20-1 to TRBJ2-1; 10 nucleotides line up with TRBD2. The trim removed 3 bases at V and 8 bases at J, leaving 10 bases unmatched. The germline V gene has CDR1 DFQATT and CDR2 SNEGSKA (reference sequence). There are 15 residues in the CDR3. The CDR3: CSASGLAGVVDEQFF. The CDR3 coding sequence is TGCAGTGCTAGTGGGCTAGCGGGGGTAGTGGATGAGCAGTTCTTC.

This clonotype was picked up many times. CDR3 sequence: CAWIVGGSPSGYGYTF. The CDR3 DNA sequence: TGTGCCTGGATAGTAGGGGGCTCTCCCTCTGGCTATGGCTACACCTTC. The rearrangement links TRBV30 to TRBJ1-2, with 7 bases identical to TRBD1. CDR1 is GTSNPN, CDR2 SVGIG, per germline (reference sequence). The CDR3 sequence is 16 residues long. With 4 bases clipped from V and 4 bases from J, the junction kept 15 bases outside the gene matches.

This clonotype was seen ten or more times. This chain connects TRBV29-1 to TRBJ2-3; no clear D. CDR3 size: 16 residues. Germline CDR1 and CDR2: SQVTM and ANQGSEA. With 0 bases removed from V and 2 bases from J, the gap between germline ends came to 15 bases. The CDR3 sequence is CSVEDPQRADTDTQYF. CDR3 sequence (DNA): TGCAGCGTTGAAGATCCTCAAAGGGCAGACACAGATACGCAGTATTTT.

By share, this clonotype ranks as medium-sized. The CDR3, as DNA: TGCGCCAGCAGCCAGGGGACCAATCGGGGCGAGCAGTTCTTC. Amino acid sequence: CASSQGTNRGEQFF. The chain uses TRBV4-3 and TRBJ2-1; perhaps D is TRBD1 or TRBD2 (5 bases each). V was clipped by 3 bases and J by 10 bases, with 16 bases between them. Germline V gene sequence: CDR1 LGHNA, CDR2 YSLEER. The CDR3 spans 14 residues.

This clonotype is categorized as medium-sized. The chain is built from TRBV7-2 and TRBJ1-1, with TRBD1 identical over 9 bases. V was clipped by 5 bases and J by 5 bases; unmatched bases: 6. CDR3 size: 14 residues. Per germline, CDR1 SGHTA and CDR2 FQGNSA. This chain's CDR3 is CASSATGGLTEAFF. Here the CDR3 DNA reads TGTGCCAGCAGCGCCACAGGGGGCTTAACTGAAGCTTTCTTT.

This clonotype is medium-sized within its sample. The chain recombines TRBV2 with TRBJ2-1; D is possibly TRBD1 or TRBD2 (6 bases each). The germline CDR1 and CDR2 sequences are SNHLY and FYNNEI. The V end was cut by 7 bases, the J end by 9 bases, with 10 bases between. The CDR3 has 11 amino acids. CDR3 amino acids: CASTGASEQFF. In DNA, the CDR3 is TGTGCCAGCACGGGGGCCAGTGAGCAGTTCTTC.

This clonotype ranks as medium-sized (0.01 to 0.1%). This chain uses TRBV18 with TRBJ2-7; D remains ambiguous. This CDR3 contains 13 residues. Germline V lookup: CDR1 KGHSH, CDR2 LQKENI. V lost 2 bases, J lost 2 bases, and 7 bases lay in between. CDR3 in amino acids: CASSPGAPYEQYF. In DNA form, the CDR3 reads TGTGCCAGCTCACCAGGAGCTCCCTACGAGCAGTACTTC.

There are many counts of this clonotype. The chain has TRBV10-3 and TRBJ2-7; TRBD2 is a possible D gene (6 bases). The germline CDR1 and CDR2 sequences are ENHRY and SYGVKD. V dropped 6 bases and J dropped 5 bases, with 11 bases sitting between them. The CDR3 runs to 12 residues. The CDR3 protein is CAIRGGSHEQYF. The CDR3 DNA reads TGTGCCATCAGGGGGGGTTCTCACGAGCAGTACTTC.

This clonotype has a count of ten or more. The genes are TRBV14 and TRBJ2-7, with D unresolved. The length of the CDR3 is 12 residues. V was trimmed by 1 base and J by 10 bases, leaving 11 bases between them. Germline values: CDR1 SGHDN, CDR2 FVKESK. This CDR3 is CASSQVFMLQYF. The DNA for the CDR3 is TGTGCCAGCAGCCAAGTATTTATGTTACAGTACTTC.

Sample share makes this clonotype medium-sized. The chain is built from TRBV6-1 and TRBJ2-1; 11 positions agree with TRBD2. CDR1 and CDR2 (germline): MNHNS, SASEGT. The CDR3 runs to 14 residues. V gave up 6 bases and J gave up 7 bases; unmatched junction bases: 5. CDR3 in amino acids: CASRLAGAWNEQFF. CDR3 nucleotides: TGTGCCAGCAGACTAGCGGGAGCTTGGAATGAGCAGTTCTTC.

By proportion, this clonotype is large (0.1 to 1%). V and J are TRBV5-1 and TRBJ2-1; 10 bases agree with TRBD2. CDR3 length equals 19 residues. V gave up 1 base and J gave up 2 bases; unmatched junction bases: 12. Germline CDR1 reads SGHRS; CDR2 reads YFSETQ. CDR3 coding DNA: TGCGCCAGCAGCTTGAGGGTAGCGGGAGGCCAGCGTGCCTACAATGAGCAGTTCTTC. Translating gives CASSLRVAGGQRAYNEQFF.